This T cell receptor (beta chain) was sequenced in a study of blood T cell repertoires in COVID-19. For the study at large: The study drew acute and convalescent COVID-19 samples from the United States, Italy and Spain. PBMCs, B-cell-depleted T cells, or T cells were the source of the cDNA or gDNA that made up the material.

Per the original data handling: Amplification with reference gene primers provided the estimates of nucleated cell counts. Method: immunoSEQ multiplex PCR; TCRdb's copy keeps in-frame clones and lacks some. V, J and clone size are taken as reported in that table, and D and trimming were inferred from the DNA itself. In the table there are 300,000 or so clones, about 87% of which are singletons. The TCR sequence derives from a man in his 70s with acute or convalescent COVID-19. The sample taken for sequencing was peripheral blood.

The DNA for the CDR3 is TGCGCCAGCAGTGAGTCCCCGACTACAGATACGCAGTATTTT. Translated: CASSESPTTDTQYF. The V and J genes are TRBV10-1 and TRBJ2-3, with no clear D. This CDR3 spans 14 amino acids. V was trimmed by 0 bases and J by 3 bases, leaving 7 bases between them. Per the germline V gene, CDR1 is WNHNN and CDR2 is SYGVQD (reference sequence).